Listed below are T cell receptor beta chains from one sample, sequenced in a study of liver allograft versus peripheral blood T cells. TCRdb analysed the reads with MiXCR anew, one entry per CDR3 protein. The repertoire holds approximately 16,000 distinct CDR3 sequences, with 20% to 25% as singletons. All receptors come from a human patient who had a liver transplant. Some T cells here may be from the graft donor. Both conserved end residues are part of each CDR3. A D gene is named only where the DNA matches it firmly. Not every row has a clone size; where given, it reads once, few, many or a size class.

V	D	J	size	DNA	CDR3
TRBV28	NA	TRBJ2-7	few	TGTGCCAGCCGTGGGGGGATGGCCCTATACGAGCAGTACTTC	CASRGGMALYEQYF
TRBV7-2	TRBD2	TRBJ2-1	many	TGTGCCAGCAGCCCCAGACTAGCGGGAGTGGGGAACAATGAGCAGTTCTTC	CASSPRLAGVGNNEQFF
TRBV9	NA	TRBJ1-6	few	TGTGCCAGCAGCGTATCGGGCCTCCCAATTGGTGTGACACCCCTCCACTTT	CASSVSGLPIGVTPLHF
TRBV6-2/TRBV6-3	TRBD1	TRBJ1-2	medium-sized	TGTGCCAGCAGTGACACCCTACCGGGACAGAACTATGGCTACACCTTC	CASSDTLPGQNYGYTF
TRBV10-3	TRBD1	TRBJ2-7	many	TGTGCCATCACAGGGGGCGCAGAGGTAGGCGAGCAGTACTTC	CAITGGAEVGEQYF
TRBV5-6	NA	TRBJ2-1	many	TGTGCCAGCAGCTTGGCAGGGCTGAATGAGCAGTTCTTC	CASSLAGLNEQFF
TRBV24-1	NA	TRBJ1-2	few	TGTGCCACCAGTGATTCCGTAGGAGGCTACACCTTC	CATSDSVGGYTF
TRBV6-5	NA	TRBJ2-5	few	TGTGCCAGCAGTTATACCTCTCGGGAGACCCAGTACTTC	CASSYTSRETQYF
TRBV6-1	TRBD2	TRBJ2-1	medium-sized	TGTGCCAGCAGAGGGACTAACTACAATGAGCAGTTCTTC	CASRGTNYNEQFF
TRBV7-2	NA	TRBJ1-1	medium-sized	TGTGCCAGCAGCTTCGGGATTACTGAAGCTTTCTTT	CASSFGITEAFF
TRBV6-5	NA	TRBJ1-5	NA	TGTGCCAGCAGTTCTAATAGCAATCAGCCCCAGCATTTT	CASSSNSNQPQHF
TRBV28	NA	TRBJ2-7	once	TGTGCCAGCATCCTGGACCGTGACGCGCTTTCCTACGAGCAGTACTTC	CASILDRDALSYEQYF
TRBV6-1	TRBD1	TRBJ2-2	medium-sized	TGTGCCAGCATCTGGACAGGGGGTGTCGGGGAGCTGTTTTTT	CASIWTGGVGELFF
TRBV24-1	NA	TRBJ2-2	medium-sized	TGTGCCACCAGTGACTTTGACAGGATGAACACCGGGGAGCTGTTTTTT	CATSDFDRMNTGELFF
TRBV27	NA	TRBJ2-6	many	TGTGCCATAACCCCTTGTAACTCTGGGGCCAACGTCCTGACTTTC	CAITPCNSGANVLTF
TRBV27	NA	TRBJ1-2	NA	TGTGCCAGCAGGGCTGGATCTTTTCTCTATGGCTACACCTTC	CASRAGSFLYGYTF
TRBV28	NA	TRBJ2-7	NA	TGTGCCAGCAGTTTTCACGGGACAAGCTACGAGCAGTACTTC	CASSFHGTSYEQYF
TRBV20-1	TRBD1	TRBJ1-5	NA	TGCAGTGCTAGAAAAACAGGGGCAAACAATCAGCCCCAGCATTTT	CSARKTGANNQPQHF
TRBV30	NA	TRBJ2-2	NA	TGTGCCTGGAGTGACTCGAACACCGGGGAGCTGTTTTTT	CAWSDSNTGELFF
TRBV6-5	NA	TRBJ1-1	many	TGTGCCAGCAGTTTTTCCGGGACAGAAGCTTTCTTT	CASSFSGTEAFF
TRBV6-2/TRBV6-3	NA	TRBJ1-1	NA	TGTGCCAGCAGAAAAACGTGGGGGGGCATGAACACTGAAGCTTTCTTT	CASRKTWGGMNTEAFF
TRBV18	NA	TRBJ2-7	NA	TGTGCCAGCTCAACGTCCTTAAACTACGAGCAGTACTTC	CASSTSLNYEQYF
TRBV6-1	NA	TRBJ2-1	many	TGTGCCAGCAGTGAAAATAGGGACAATGAGCAGTTCTTC	CASSENRDNEQFF
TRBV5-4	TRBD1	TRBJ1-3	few	TGTGCCAGCAGCTTGGGTCACAGGGGGACAGACTCTGGAAACACCATATATTTT	CASSLGHRGTDSGNTIYF
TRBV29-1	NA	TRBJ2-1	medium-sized	TGCAGCGTTGGGGGACTGTCAGCCCTGCGTGAGCAGTTCTTC	CSVGGLSALREQFF
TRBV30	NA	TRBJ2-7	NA	TGTGCCTGGAGGTACGGGACTGCTACCACCGAGCAGTACTTC	CAWRYGTATTEQYF
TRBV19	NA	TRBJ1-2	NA	TGTGCCAGTAGTATAGGTGACAGAAACTATGGCTACACCTTC	CASSIGDRNYGYTF
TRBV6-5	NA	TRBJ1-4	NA	TGTGCCAGCAGTTATAGGGCCTCTAATGAAAAACTGTTTTTT	CASSYRASNEKLFF
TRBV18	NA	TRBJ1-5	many	TGTGCCAGCTCACCAGCGGGGGCCGGTCAGCCCCAGCATTTT	CASSPAGAGQPQHF
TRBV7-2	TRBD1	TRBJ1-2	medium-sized	TGTGCCAGCAGCTGGGACAGCCTCTATGGCTACACCTTC	CASSWDSLYGYTF
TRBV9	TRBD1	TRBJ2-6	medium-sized	TGTGCCAGCAGCATCCGACAGGGCTGGATATCTGGGGCCAACGTCCTGACTTTC	CASSIRQGWISGANVLTF
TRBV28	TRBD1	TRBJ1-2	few	TGTGCCAGCATTTATGGGGCAGGGGGTTACCGCTACACCTTC	CASIYGAGGYRYTF
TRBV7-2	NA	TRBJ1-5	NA	TGTGCAAGCAGCACGAACAATCAGCCCCAGCATTTT	CASSTNNQPQHF
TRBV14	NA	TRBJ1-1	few	TGTGCCAGCAGCCATGCCGGGAGGTGGTACACTGAAGCTTTCTTT	CASSHAGRWYTEAFF
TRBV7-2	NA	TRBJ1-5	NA	TGTGCCAGCAGCTGGAGGGGGGAGGCCCAGCATTTT	CASSWRGEAQHF